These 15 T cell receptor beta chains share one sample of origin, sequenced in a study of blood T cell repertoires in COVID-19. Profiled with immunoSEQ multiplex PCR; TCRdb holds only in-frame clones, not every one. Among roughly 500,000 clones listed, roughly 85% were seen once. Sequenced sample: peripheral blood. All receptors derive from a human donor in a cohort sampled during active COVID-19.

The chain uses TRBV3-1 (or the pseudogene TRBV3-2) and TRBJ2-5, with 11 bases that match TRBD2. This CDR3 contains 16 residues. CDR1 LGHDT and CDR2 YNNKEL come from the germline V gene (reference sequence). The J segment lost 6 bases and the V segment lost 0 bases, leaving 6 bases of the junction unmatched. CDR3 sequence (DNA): TGTGCCAGCAGCCAAGATTCTAGCGGGAGGATAAAGACCCAGTACTTC. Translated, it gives CASSQDSSGRIKTQYF.

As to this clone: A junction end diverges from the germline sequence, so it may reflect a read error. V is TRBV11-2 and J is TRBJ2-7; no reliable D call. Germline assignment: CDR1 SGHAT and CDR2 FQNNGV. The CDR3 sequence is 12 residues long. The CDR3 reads CASSLAGTEQYF. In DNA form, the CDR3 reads TGTGCCAGCAGTTTAGCAGGAACCGAGCAGTACTTC.

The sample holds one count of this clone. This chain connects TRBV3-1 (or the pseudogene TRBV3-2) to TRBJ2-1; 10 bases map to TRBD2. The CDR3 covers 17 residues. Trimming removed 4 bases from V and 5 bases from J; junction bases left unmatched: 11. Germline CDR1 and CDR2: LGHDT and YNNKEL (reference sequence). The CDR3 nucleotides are TGTGCCAGCAGCCGCGATAGGCTAGCGGGAGCCGACAATGAGCAGTTCTTC. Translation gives CASSRDRLAGADNEQFF.

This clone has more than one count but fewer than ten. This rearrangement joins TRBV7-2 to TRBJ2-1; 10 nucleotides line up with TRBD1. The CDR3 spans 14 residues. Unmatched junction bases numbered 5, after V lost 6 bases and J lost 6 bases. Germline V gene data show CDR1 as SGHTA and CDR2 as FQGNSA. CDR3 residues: CASRRQGAVNEQFF. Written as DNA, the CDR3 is TGTGCCAGCAGACGACAGGGGGCGGTCAATGAGCAGTTCTTC.

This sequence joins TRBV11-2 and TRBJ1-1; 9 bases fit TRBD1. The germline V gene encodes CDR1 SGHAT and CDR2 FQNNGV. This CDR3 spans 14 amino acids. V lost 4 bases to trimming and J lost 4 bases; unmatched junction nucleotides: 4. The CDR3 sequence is CASSSDRGGTEAFF. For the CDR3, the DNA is TGTGCCAGCAGCTCGGACAGGGGTGGCACTGAAGCTTTCTTT.

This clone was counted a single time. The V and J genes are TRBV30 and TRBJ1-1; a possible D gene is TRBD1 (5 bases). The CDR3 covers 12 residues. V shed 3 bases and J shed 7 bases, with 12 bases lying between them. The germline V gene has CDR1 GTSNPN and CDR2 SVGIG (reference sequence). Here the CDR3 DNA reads TGTGCCTGGAGGACACAGGCAAATGAAGCTTTCTTT. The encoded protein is CAWRTQANEAFF.

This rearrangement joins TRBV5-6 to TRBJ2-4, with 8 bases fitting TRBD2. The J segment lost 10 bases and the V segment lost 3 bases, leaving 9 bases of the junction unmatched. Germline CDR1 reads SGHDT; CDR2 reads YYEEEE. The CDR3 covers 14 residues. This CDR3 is CASSSERGNLIQYF. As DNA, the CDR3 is TGTGCCAGCAGCTCCGAGCGGGGGAACCTTATTCAGTACTTC.

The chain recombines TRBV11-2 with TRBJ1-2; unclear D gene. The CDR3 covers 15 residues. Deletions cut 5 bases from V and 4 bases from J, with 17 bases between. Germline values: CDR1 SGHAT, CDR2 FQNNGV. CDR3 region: CASSHAFQASYGYTF. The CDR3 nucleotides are TGTGCCAGCAGCCACGCATTCCAAGCTAGCTATGGCTACACCTTC.

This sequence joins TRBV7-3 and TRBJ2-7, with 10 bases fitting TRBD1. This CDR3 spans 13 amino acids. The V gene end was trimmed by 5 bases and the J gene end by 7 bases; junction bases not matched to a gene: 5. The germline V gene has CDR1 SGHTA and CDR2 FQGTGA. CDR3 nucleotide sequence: TGTGCCAGCAGCGCGTTGGGACAGGGGGAGCAGTACTTC. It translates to CASSALGQGEQYF.

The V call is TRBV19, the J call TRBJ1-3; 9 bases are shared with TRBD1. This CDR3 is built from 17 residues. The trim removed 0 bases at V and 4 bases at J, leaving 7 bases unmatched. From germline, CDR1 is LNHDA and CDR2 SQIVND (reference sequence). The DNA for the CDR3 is TGTGCCAGTAGTATAGAGGACAGGGGAGGAGACGGAAACACCATATATTTT. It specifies CASSIEDRGGDGNTIYF. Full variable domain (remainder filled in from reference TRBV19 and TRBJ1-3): DGGITQSPKYLFRKEGQNVTLSCEQNLNHDAMYWYRQDPGQGLRLIYYSQIVNDFQKGDIAEGYSVSREKKESFPLTVTSAQKNPTAFYLCASSIEDRGGDGNTIYFGEGSWLTVV.

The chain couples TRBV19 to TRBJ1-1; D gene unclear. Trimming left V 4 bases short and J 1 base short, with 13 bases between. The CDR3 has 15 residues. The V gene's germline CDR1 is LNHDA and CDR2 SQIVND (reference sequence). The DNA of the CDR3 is TGTGCCAGTAGTACCCCGCAGGTTACGAACACTGAAGCTTTCTTT. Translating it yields CASSTPQVTNTEAFF.

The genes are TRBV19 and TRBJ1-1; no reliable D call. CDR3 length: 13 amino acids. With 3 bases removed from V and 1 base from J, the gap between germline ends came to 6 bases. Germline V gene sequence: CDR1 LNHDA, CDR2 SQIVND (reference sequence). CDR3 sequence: CASSINKNTEAFF. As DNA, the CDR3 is TGTGCCAGTAGTATTAACAAGAACACTGAAGCTTTCTTT.

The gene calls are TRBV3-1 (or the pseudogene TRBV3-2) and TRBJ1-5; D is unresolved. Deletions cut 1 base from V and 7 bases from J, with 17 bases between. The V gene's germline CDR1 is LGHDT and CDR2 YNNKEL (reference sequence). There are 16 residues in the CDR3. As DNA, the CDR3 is TGTGCCAGCAGCCAAGGAGGATCAAGAGTAATGCAGCCCCAGCATTTT. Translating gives CASSQGGSRVMQPQHF.

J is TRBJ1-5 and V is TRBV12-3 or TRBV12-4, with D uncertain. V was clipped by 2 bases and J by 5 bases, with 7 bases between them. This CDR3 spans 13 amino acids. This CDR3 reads CASSLSADQPQHF. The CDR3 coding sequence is TGTGCCAGCAGTTTATCGGCGGATCAGCCCCAGCATTTT.

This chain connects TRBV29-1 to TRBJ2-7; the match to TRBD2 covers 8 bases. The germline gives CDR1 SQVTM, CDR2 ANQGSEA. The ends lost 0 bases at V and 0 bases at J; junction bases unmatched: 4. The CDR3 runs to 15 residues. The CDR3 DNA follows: TGCAGCGTTGAAGAGGCGGGGGGACGCTCCTACGAGCAGTACTTC. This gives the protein CSVEEAGGRSYEQYF.